These 15 T cell receptor beta chains originate from one sample sequenced in a study of cytomegalovirus exposure and HLA in healthy donors. Primers for the PCR totalled 60 Vbeta and 13 Jbeta. TCRdb's table, derived via immunoSEQ multiplex PCR, lists solely in-frame clones and lacks some. The sample has some 150,000 clones; less than 85% are singletons. Sequencing was done on a sample of PBMCs. These receptors originate from a man aged 35 to 55 in good health and CMV-seropositive.

V gene TRBV12-5 combines with J gene TRBJ2-1; 9 nucleotides agree with TRBD1. The ends lost 7 bases at V and 4 bases at J; junction bases unmatched: 11. CDR3 length equals 16 residues. The germline V gene encodes CDR1 LGHNT and CDR2 FRNRAP. The DNA of the CDR3 is TGTGCTAGTGCCTCTGGACCCGGACAGGGGTACAATGAGCAGTTCTTC. Translating gives CASASGPGQGYNEQFF.

The genes are TRBV6-5 and TRBJ1-2, with D possibly TRBD1 on 5 matching bases. Germline loops: CDR1 MNHEY, CDR2 SVGAGI. Trimming took off 6 bases at V and 0 bases at J, with 11 bases between the two ends. CDR3 length: 14 amino acids. In DNA form, the CDR3 reads TGTGCCAGCAGCCGACAGACCTCTAACTATGGCTACACCTTC. This sequence encodes CASSRQTSNYGYTF.

The chain carries TRBV5-1 and TRBJ2-7, with D tentatively TRBD2 (5 bases). The germline gives CDR1 SGHRS, CDR2 YFSETQ. Trimming shortened V by 3 bases and J by 3 bases, and 13 bases separated the two germline ends. CDR3 length: 14 amino acids. In DNA, the CDR3 is TGCGCCAGCAGCTCCGCCGGGGAGAGCTACGAGCAGTACTTC. Protein: CASSSAGESYEQYF.

This chain uses TRBV6-6 with TRBJ2-7, with 7 bases identical to TRBD2. The CDR3 length is 13 residues. V dropped 6 bases and J dropped 3; count of bases not matched to a gene: 5. The V gene's germline CDR1 is MNHNY and CDR2 SVGAGI (reference sequence). CDR3 protein: CASRSGTNYEQYF. The DNA for the CDR3 is TGTGCCAGCAGATCCGGGACTAACTACGAGCAGTACTTC.

The chain uses TRBV7-6 and TRBJ1-2, with TRBD1 matching 7 bases. V dropped 7 bases and J dropped 7; count of bases not matched to a gene: 9. The CDR3 contains 13 residues. The germline CDR1 and CDR2 sequences are SGHVS and FNYEAQ. CDR3 sequence (DNA): TGTGCCAGCAACAATGGAGGGGGCTCTGGCTACACCTTC. Its protein is CASNNGGGSGYTF.

The table lists this clone with a few counts. The chain links TRBV5-8 to TRBJ2-1, with 8 nucleotides matching TRBD1. Germline V gives CDR1 SGHTS, CDR2 YDEGEE. The CDR3 sequence is 15 residues long. With 0 bases clipped from V and 9 bases from J, the junction kept 8 bases outside the gene matches. CDR3 amino acids: CASSLEGQAYGEQFF. CDR3 DNA sequence: TGTGCCAGCAGCTTGGAGGGACAGGCGTATGGTGAGCAGTTCTTC.

The chain is built from TRBV7-9 and TRBJ2-5, with D unclear. The CDR3 sequence is 13 residues long. CDR1 and CDR2 from the germline V gene are SEHNR and FQNEAQ (reference sequence). Trimming took off 1 base at V and 6 bases at J, with 9 bases between the two ends. CDR3 residues: CASSLVVGQTQYF. The CDR3 DNA is TGTGCCAGCAGCTTAGTGGTTGGGCAGACCCAGTACTTC.

In this sample, this clone turned up once. The chain employs TRBV21-1 and TRBJ1-5; TRBD1, as called in the table, went unchecked against the DNA. TRBV21-1 is annotated as a pseudogene. This CDR3 has 13 amino acids. CDR3 amino acids: CASSHGRVQPQHF. The CDR3 nucleotides are TGTGCCAGCAGCCACGGCAGGGTTCAGCCCCAGCATTTT.

This clone has a handful of counts. The V call is TRBV7-6, the J call TRBJ2-7, with TRBD2 matching over 8 bases. Germline values: CDR1 SGHVS, CDR2 FNYEAQ. There are 16 residues in the CDR3. The trim removed 4 bases at V and 5 bases at J, leaving 13 bases unmatched. CDR3 in amino acids: CASSSPGGAGVHEQYF. The CDR3 DNA reads as TGTGCCAGCAGCTCCCCGGGGGGGGCGGGAGTCCACGAGCAGTACTTC.

J is TRBJ1-2 and V is TRBV19; maybe TRBD1 (6 bases). Trimming shortened V by 7 bases and J by 2 bases, and 20 bases separated the two germline ends. Germline values: CDR1 LNHDA, CDR2 SQIVND (reference sequence). CDR3 length: 16 amino acids. Written as DNA, the CDR3 is TGTGCCAGTAAGGTCAGTACAGGGACGCGAAACTATGGCTACACCTTC. Translating gives CASKVSTGTRNYGYTF.

Remarks on this clone: Other nucleotide sequences from this sample produce the same CDR3. The chain joins TRBV6-1 to TRBJ2-5, with TRBD1 matching 7 bases. This CDR3 has 13 amino acids. V lost 6 bases, J lost 3 bases, and 4 bases stayed unmatched. Germline assignment: CDR1 MNHNS and CDR2 SASEGT. Written as DNA, the CDR3 is TGTGCCAGCAGGGGAACAGGGGAAGAGACCCAGTACTTC. This translates into CASRGTGEETQYF.

The chain employs TRBV12-5 and TRBJ1-1; D unresolved. CDR3 length: 13 amino acids. V was trimmed by 2 bases and J by 6 bases, leaving 10 bases between them. Germline V gene data show CDR1 as LGHNT and CDR2 as FRNRAP. CDR3 nucleotides: TGTGCTAGTGGTTTGCTCCCGGACTCTGAAGCTTTCTTT. Protein product: CASGLLPDSEAFF.

The genes are TRBV5-5 and TRBJ1-2; D perhaps matches TRBD1 (5 bases). The CDR3 is 15 residues long. The ends were cut back, 3 bases at V and 5 bases at J, with 17 bases in the middle. Germline CDR1 and CDR2: SGHKS and YYEKEE (reference sequence). The CDR3 bases are TGTGCCAGCAGCTGGGGACCCCGGGAGCTATATGGCTACACCTTC. Translation: CASSWGPRELYGYTF.

This sequence joins TRBV7-9 and TRBJ1-2, with TRBD1 as a possible D gene (6 bases). Germline V lookup: CDR1 SEHNR, CDR2 FQNEAQ (reference sequence). Trimming left V 3 bases short and J 3 bases short, with 11 bases between. This CDR3 has 14 amino acids. The CDR3 region is CASSLTGGHYGYTF. The CDR3, as DNA: TGTGCCAGCAGCTTGACGGGGGGGCACTATGGCTACACCTTC.

V usage is TRBV2 and J usage is TRBJ1-5; TRBD1 is a possible D gene (6 bases). The CDR3 totals 15 residues. The V gene's germline CDR1 is SNHLY and CDR2 FYNNEI. Between the trimmed V and J ends, which lost 6 bases and 2 bases, there was a span of 14 bases. CDR3 residues: CASRTRQVGNQPQHF. The CDR3 DNA reads TGTGCCAGCAGGACCAGACAGGTGGGCAATCAGCCCCAGCATTTT.